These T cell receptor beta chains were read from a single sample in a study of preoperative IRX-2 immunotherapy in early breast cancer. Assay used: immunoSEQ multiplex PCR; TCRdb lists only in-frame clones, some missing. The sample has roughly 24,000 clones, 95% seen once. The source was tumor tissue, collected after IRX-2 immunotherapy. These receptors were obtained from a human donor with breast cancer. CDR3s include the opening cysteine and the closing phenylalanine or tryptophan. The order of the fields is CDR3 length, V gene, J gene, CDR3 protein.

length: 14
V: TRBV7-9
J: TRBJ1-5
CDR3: CASSLARDNQPQHF

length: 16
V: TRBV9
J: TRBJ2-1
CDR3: CASSGGLAGGRNEQFF

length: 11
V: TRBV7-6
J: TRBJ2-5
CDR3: CASSSAGTQYF

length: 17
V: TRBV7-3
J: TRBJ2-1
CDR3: CASSLSLPGGGSNEQFF

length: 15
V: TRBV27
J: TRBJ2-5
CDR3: CASSLWASGGETQYF

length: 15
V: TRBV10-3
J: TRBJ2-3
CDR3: CAISYGQGSTDTQYF

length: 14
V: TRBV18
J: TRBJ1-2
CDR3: CASSHRGLIYGYTF

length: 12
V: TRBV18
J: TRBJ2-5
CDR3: CATLDRGETQYF

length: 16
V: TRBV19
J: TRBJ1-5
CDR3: CASKGDSWYSNQPQHF

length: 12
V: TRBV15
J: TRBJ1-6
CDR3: CATSWEDSPLHF

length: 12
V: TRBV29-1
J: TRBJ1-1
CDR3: CSVQFSNTEAFF

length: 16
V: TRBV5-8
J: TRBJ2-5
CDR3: CARAAWQSGFGETQYF

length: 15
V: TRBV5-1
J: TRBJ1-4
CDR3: CASSFKGPKNEKLFF

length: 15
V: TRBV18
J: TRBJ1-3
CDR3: CASSPAAGVRNTIYF

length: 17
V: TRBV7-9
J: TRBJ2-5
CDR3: CASSLYLAGGSGETQYF

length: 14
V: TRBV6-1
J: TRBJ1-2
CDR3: CASSEGTYNYGYTF

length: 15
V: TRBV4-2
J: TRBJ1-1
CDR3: CASSQAPGQGPEAFF

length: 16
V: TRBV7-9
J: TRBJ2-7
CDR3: CASTPWGSGETYEQYF

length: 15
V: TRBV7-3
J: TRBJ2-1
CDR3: CASSSGTSGPHEQFF

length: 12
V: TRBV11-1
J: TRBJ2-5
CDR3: CASSKGLSTQYF

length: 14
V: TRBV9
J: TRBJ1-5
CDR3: CASSADYSNQPQHF

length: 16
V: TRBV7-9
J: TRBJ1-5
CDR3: CASSSTVEGLRQPQHF

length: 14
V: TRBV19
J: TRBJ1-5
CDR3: CASSISAGRQPQHF

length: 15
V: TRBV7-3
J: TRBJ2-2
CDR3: CASSVSAPDTGELFF

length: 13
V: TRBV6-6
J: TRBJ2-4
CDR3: CASTGTSGNIQYF

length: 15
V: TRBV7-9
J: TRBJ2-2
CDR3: CASSQPGGGSGELFF

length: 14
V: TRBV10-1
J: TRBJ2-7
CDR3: CASSTGTGLYEQYF

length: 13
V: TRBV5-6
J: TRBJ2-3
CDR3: CASSYSREGTQYF

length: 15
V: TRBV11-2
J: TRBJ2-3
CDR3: CASRSSGAYTDTQYF

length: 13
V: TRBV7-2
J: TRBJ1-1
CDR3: CASSLPTDAEAFF

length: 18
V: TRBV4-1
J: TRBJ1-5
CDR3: CASSQVGRRDKGHQPQHF

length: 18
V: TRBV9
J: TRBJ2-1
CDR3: CASSVNIRGTSGGIEQFF

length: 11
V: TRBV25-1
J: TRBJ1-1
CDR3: CASSFYTEAFF

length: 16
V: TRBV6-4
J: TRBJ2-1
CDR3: CASSDSGGSSYNEQFF

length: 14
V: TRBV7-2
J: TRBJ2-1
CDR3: CGSSSTRLNNEQFF

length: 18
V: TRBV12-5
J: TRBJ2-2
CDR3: CASGLVIAGHFNTGELFF

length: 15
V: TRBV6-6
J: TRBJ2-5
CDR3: CASSSPGPGSGEQYF